This T cell receptor (beta chain) is from a study of shared clonotypes between healthy human individuals. There are 15 residues in the CDR3. V lost 2 bases, J lost 6 bases, and 7 bases stayed unmatched. The germline CDR1 and CDR2 sequences are SGHRS and YFSETQ. The material for each subset, its genomic DNA, was split evenly across several immunoSEQ plates. Sequencing was performed with immunoSEQ multiplex PCR; in TCRdb, only in-frame clones are kept and a portion is missing. The repertoire holds approximately 2.5 million clones, around 94% seen once, with about 0.13% in the top ten. The sequencing input was naive CD4+ T cells sorted from blood. Subset indicated: CD45RA+ positively selected. This clonotype originated in a young man in good health. V gene TRBV5-1 combines with J gene TRBJ1-5; TRBD1 matches at 8 bases. CDR3 in DNA: TGCGCCAGCAGCTTCTCCGGTGGACAGGGTCAGCCCCAGCATTTT. As protein: CASSFSGGQGQPQHF.